This T cell receptor (beta chain) stems from a study of molecular identifiers for immune sequencing clone quantification. General study points: Jurkat TCR RNA from one cell was spiked into about a million naive cells, and it was reportedly detectable there.

Bulk libraries came from a prior protocol with listed TCR primers. TCRdb passed the PCR reads through MiXCR, listing each CDR3 protein once. The profile shows around 470,000 distinct CDR3 sequences, about a fifth of them singletons. A CD8+CD4-CCR7+CD45RA+ gate was used to sort naive CD8 T cells. This clonotype was detected ten times or more. Its antigen is as yet unknown. The CDR3 length is 14 residues. V lost 2 bases and J lost 4, with 12 bases in between. Germline assignment: CDR1 MGHRA and CDR2 YSYEKL. Sequenced input: naive CD8+ T cells from blood, with Jurkat cell RNA spiked in. Indicated subset: FACS-sorted CD8+CD4-CCR7+CD45RA+ naive T cells. The J gene is TRBJ2-7, the V gene TRBV4-1, with D perhaps matching TRBD1 (5 bases). This clonotype was sampled from a human donor in good health. Some libraries in this study had Jurkat cell RNA spiked in. This CDR3 reads CASSQSEGAYEQYF. The CDR3 nucleotides read TGCGCCAGCAGCCAATCCGAAGGGGCGTACGAGCAGTACTTC.